Listed here are 20 T cell receptor beta chains from one sample, sequenced in a study of T cell changes during pregnancy in multiple sclerosis. The protocol was immunoSEQ multiplex PCR, while the TCRdb copy is restricted to in-frame clones and leaves out a portion. The sample carries around 110,000 clones, roughly 92% recorded once. The starting material was peripheral blood, obtained after pregnancy. These receptors were taken from a female donor with multiple sclerosis, enrolled in a pregnancy study.

The chain has TRBV9 and TRBJ2-7; 14 nucleotides align to TRBD2. Looked up from germline, CDR1 is SGDLS and CDR2 is YYNGEE. The junction had 6 bases not matched to a gene; V was cut back by 3 bases and J by 4 bases. The CDR3 spans 16 residues. The CDR3 is CASSGGLAGVSYEQYF. CDR3 in DNA: TGTGCCAGCAGCGGGGGACTAGCGGGAGTTAGTTACGAGCAGTACTTC.

This chain joins TRBV28 and TRBJ1-1, with D hard to call. The CDR3 has 16 amino acids. Trimming took 5 bases from V and 1 from J, leaving 17 bases between them. Germline CDR1 MDHEN, CDR2 SYDVKM. The CDR3 nucleotides are TGTGCCAGCAGTCCGCTCGACCGGGTGAAGAACACTGAAGCTTTCTTT. Translated: CASSPLDRVKNTEAFF.

This clone is a singleton in its sample. J is TRBJ1-5 and V is TRBV30; D unclear. CDR1 GTSNPN and CDR2 SVGIG come from the germline V gene (reference sequence). V dropped 7 bases and J dropped 2 bases, with 15 bases sitting between them. The CDR3 covers 14 residues. The CDR3 region is CAFQVASGNQPQHF. The CDR3 DNA follows: TGTGCCTTTCAGGTTGCTTCGGGCAATCAGCCCCAGCATTTT.

The V gene is TRBV28, the J gene TRBJ2-7; 12 positions match TRBD2. Germline V lookup: CDR1 MDHEN, CDR2 SYDVKM. This CDR3 comprises 14 residues. The J segment lost 6 bases and the V segment lost 2 bases, leaving 2 bases of the junction unmatched. For the CDR3, the DNA is TGTGCCAGCAGTTTAGCACTAGCGGGAGGCGAGCAGTACTTC. Translating gives CASSLALAGGEQYF.

This clone was observed a single time. The gene calls are TRBV21-1 and TRBJ1-3. TRBV21-1 is noted as a pseudogene. The CDR3 totals 18 residues. In nucleotides, the CDR3 is TGTGCCAGCAGCAACGTAGGGGGGGCCCCCGTCTCTGGAAACACCATATATTTT. Residues: CASSNVGGAPVSGNTIYF.

The chain carries TRBV5-6 and TRBJ1-5; 7 bases fit TRBD1. Germline V gene data show CDR1 as SGHDT and CDR2 as YYEEEE. The CDR3 runs 14 residues. J lost 4 bases, V lost 4 bases, and 5 bases had no gene match. The CDR3 coding sequence is TGTGCCAGCAGCGCCGGGACAGTGAATCAGCCCCAGCATTTT. Translating it yields CASSAGTVNQPQHF.

The chain recombines TRBV6-6 with TRBJ1-1; D may be TRBD1 (5 bases). Germline CDR1 is MNHNY and CDR2 is SVGAGI (reference sequence). CDR3 length: 14 residues. Trimming removed 2 bases at V and 1 base at J, with 8 bases between. CDR3 protein: CASSYGGENTEAFF. CDR3 bases: TGTGCCAGCAGTTACGGGGGGGAGAACACTGAAGCTTTCTTT.

In this sample, this clone turned up once. The chain joins TRBV10-3 to TRBJ2-7, with TRBD1 matching over 9 bases. The CDR3 contains 13 residues. J was trimmed by 5 bases and V by 6 bases; bases with no gene match: 5. In germline, CDR1 is ENHRY, CDR2 SYGVKD. The CDR3 DNA is TGTGCCATCAGCCGGGACAGGGACCACGAGCAGTACTTC. It yields the protein CAISRDRDHEQYF.

V is TRBV2 and J is TRBJ2-3, with 10 positions matching TRBD2. V lost 6 bases and J lost 4; bases outside the gene matches: 7. Germline loops: CDR1 SNHLY, CDR2 FYNNEI. The CDR3 covers 15 residues. The CDR3: CASSLAGDSADTQYF. The CDR3, as DNA: TGTGCCAGCAGCCTAGCGGGAGACTCGGCAGATACGCAGTATTTT.

This clone was counted once. J is TRBJ2-3 and V is TRBV7-3; 11 bases are shared with TRBD2. Germline V gene sequence: CDR1 SGHTA, CDR2 FQGTGA. The CDR3 extends over 17 amino acids. V shed 4 bases, J shed 2 bases, and the junction held 8 bases outside the gene matches. The CDR3 sequence: CASSSSTSGTNTDTQYF. The CDR3 DNA reads TGTGCCAGCAGCTCCTCGACTAGCGGGACAAACACAGATACGCAGTATTTT.

The chain joins TRBV27 to TRBJ1-2; 11 bases align to TRBD1. Trimming removed 5 bases from V and 4 bases from J; junction bases left unmatched: 6. Germline lookup yields CDR1 MNHEY and CDR2 SMNVEV (reference sequence). CDR3 length: 15 residues. CDR3 bases: TGTGCCAGCAGTCTGGGACAGGGGGAGCTCTATGGCTACACCTTC. Encoded protein: CASSLGQGELYGYTF.

The rearrangement links TRBV6-1 to TRBJ2-5; TRBD1 agrees at 11 bases. This CDR3 comprises 15 residues. Trimming took 7 bases from V and 2 from J; bases not matched to a gene: 6. Germline V lookup: CDR1 MNHNS, CDR2 SASEGT. The CDR3 sequence is CASTSDRGRQETQYF. In DNA form, the CDR3 reads TGTGCCAGCACCTCGGACAGGGGGCGACAAGAGACCCAGTACTTC.

This clone has just one count. This chain joins TRBV18 and TRBJ1-1; maybe TRBD1 (5 bases). V lost 1 base and J 4 bases, leaving 16 bases between the germline ends. This CDR3 comprises 16 residues. Germline-derived CDR1 and CDR2 are KGHSH and LQKENI. CDR3: CASSPRHGGVGTEAFF. In nucleotides, the CDR3 is TGTGCCAGCTCACCACGGCACGGGGGGGTCGGCACTGAAGCTTTCTTT.

The V and J genes are TRBV20-1 and TRBJ1-1; D is unresolved. CDR3 length equals 11 residues. V lost 6 bases and J 6 bases, leaving 11 bases between the germline ends. The germline V gene has CDR1 DFQATT and CDR2 SNEGSKA (reference sequence). Written as DNA, the CDR3 is TGCAGTGCCCAAGGGAGCCCTGAAGCTTTCTTT. Translated, it gives CSAQGSPEAFF.

The CDR3 region is CASSVTTLSTDTQYF. DNA for the CDR3: TGTGCCAGCAGTGTGACAACACTTAGCACAGATACGCAGTATTTT. The rearrangement uses TRBV2 and TRBJ2-3, with no clear D. This CDR3 has 15 residues. Trimming stripped 4 bases from V and 0 bases from J, with 11 bases between. Germline V gene data show CDR1 as SNHLY and CDR2 as FYNNEI.

This chain uses TRBV11-2 with TRBJ2-7, with TRBD1 identical over 7 bases. V was pared by 5 bases and J by 3 bases, with 4 bases of the junction left unmatched. From germline, CDR1 is SGHAT and CDR2 FQNNGV. This CDR3 comprises 13 residues. The CDR3 DNA reads TGTGCCAGCAGCCCCGGACAGGTCTACGAGCAGTACTTC. This translates into CASSPGQVYEQYF.

The chain combines TRBV5-4 with TRBJ1-1, with D perhaps TRBD1 (5 bases). This CDR3 contains 15 residues. CDR1 and CDR2 (germline): SGHNT, YYREEE (reference sequence). Trimming took 0 bases from V and 3 from J, leaving 12 bases between them. The CDR3 DNA reads TGTGCCAGCAGCTTGGATCAGGGTCTAGACACTGAAGCTTTCTTT. This codes for CASSLDQGLDTEAFF.

The chain recombines TRBV7-2 with TRBJ2-7, with 9 bases lining up with TRBD2. V was clipped by 7 bases and J by 1 base; unmatched bases: 17. Germline values: CDR1 SGHTA, CDR2 FQGNSA. The CDR3 consists of 18 residues. The CDR3 here is CASTPGPVSGGPSYEQYF. The CDR3 nucleotides read TGTGCCAGCACCCCGGGGCCCGTTAGCGGGGGTCCTTCCTACGAGCAGTACTTC.

The chain links TRBV18 to TRBJ2-7; no reliable D call. The germline V gene has CDR1 KGHSH and CDR2 LQKENI. Trimming left V 2 bases short and J 10 bases short, with 18 bases between. This CDR3 is 14 amino acids long. CDR3 DNA: TGTGCCAGCTCACCAGCGTTCGCGGAGTACGGACAGTACTTC. It encodes CASSPAFAEYGQYF.

This rearrangement joins TRBV29-1 to TRBJ1-2, with 7 bases identical to TRBD1. Unmatched junction bases numbered 0, after V lost 3 bases and J lost 2 bases. In germline, CDR1 is SQVTM, CDR2 ANQGSEA. This CDR3 contains 12 residues. The CDR3 loop reads CSVDRGNYGYTF. DNA of the CDR3: TGCAGCGTTGACAGGGGGAACTATGGCTACACCTTC.